The clone carrying this T cell receptor (beta chain) was counted a few times. Its antigen is unidentified. The sample is drawn from a study of T cells after yellow fever vaccination. For the study at large: Preparation used SMART-Seq v4 Ultra Low Input for the low-cell-number fractions. Study results and caveats: The study found a weaker secondary response that peaked faster, day 5 versus 15.

Via MiXCR, TCRdb re-called the 5' RACE reads, giving one row per CDR3 protein. The sample lists hundreds of thousands of distinct CDR3 sequences, around 4% seen once, with less than 25% in the top ten. The CDR3 is made up of 14 amino acids. V dropped 5 bases and J dropped 4; count of bases not matched to a gene: 7. Material: PBMCs, obtained on the day of the yellow fever booster vaccination. The receptor was isolated from a young man who received the YFV17D yellow fever vaccine. The chain joins TRBV12-3 or TRBV12-4 to TRBJ2-5; 7 positions match TRBD1. CDR3 sequence: CASSTTGAVETQYF. The CDR3 DNA sequence: TGTGCCAGCAGTACCACAGGGGCCGTAGAGACCCAGTACTTC.